A single sample is the source of the 17 T cell receptor beta chains below, sequenced in a study of radiotherapy plus CTLA-4 blockade in lung cancer. Method: immunoSEQ multiplex PCR; TCRdb's copy keeps in-frame clones and lacks some. This table has 95,000 to 150,000 clones, over 80% appearing once. Sequenced here: peripheral blood, sampled from a patient treated with radiotherapy plus ipilimumab. Source of these receptors: a human donor with non-small cell lung cancer that progressed on radiotherapy plus ipilimumab.

V usage is TRBV6-1 and J usage is TRBJ1-5; D is uncertain. This CDR3 has 12 residues. V gave up 8 bases and J gave up 5 bases, with 10 bases separating them. Germline V lookup: CDR1 MNHNS, CDR2 SASEGT. CDR3 sequence: CASEGEHQPQHF. The CDR3 coding sequence is TGTGCCAGCGAGGGCGAGCATCAGCCCCAGCATTTT.

The table lists this clone with a count of one. The rearrangement links TRBV18 to TRBJ2-7; 9 nucleotides agree with TRBD2. The V and J ends lost 3 bases and 5 bases, in that order; junction bases with no gene match: 2. This CDR3 region has 13 residues. The germline V gene encodes CDR1 KGHSH and CDR2 LQKENI. CDR3 protein: CASSPGTSHEQYF. CDR3 DNA: TGTGCCAGCTCACCCGGGACTAGCCACGAGCAGTACTTC.

This rearrangement joins TRBV15 to TRBJ2-7; 8 bases match TRBD2. The CDR3 extends over 17 amino acids. The trim removed 3 bases at V and 2 bases at J, leaving 12 bases unmatched. Looked up from germline, CDR1 is LNHNV and CDR2 is YYDKDF (reference sequence). The CDR3 spells CATSSPRGSGKPYEQYF. For the CDR3, the DNA is TGTGCCACCAGCAGCCCCAGGGGTAGCGGGAAACCCTACGAGCAGTACTTC.

The V call is TRBV5-1, the J call TRBJ2-7; D is possibly TRBD1 (5 bases). V lost 0 bases to trimming and J lost 4 bases, with 8 bases between them. The CDR3 covers 13 residues. Germline CDR1 reads SGHRS; CDR2 reads YFSETQ. CDR3 DNA sequence: TGCGCCAGCAGCTTGGGACAGAGTTACGAGCAGTACTTC. This encodes CASSLGQSYEQYF.

The J gene is TRBJ1-1, the V gene TRBV7-6; 7 nucleotides match TRBD1. Germline V lookup: CDR1 SGHVS, CDR2 FNYEAQ. The CDR3 consists of 13 residues. J lost 9 bases, V lost 4 bases, and 8 bases had no gene match. The CDR3 reads CASSSEGAGKAFF. CDR3 DNA: TGTGCCAGCAGCTCCGAGGGGGCAGGGAAAGCTTTCTTT.

This clone was seen once. The chain couples TRBV19 to TRBJ2-3, with D perhaps matching TRBD1 or TRBD2 (6 bases each). The CDR3 totals 20 residues. The V gene's germline CDR1 is LNHDA and CDR2 SQIVND (reference sequence). V gave up 5 bases and J gave up 0 bases, with 27 bases separating them. The CDR3 DNA sequence: TGTGCCAGTAGTGGGGGGCCGGGTCCATCGTTCCGTGCTAGCACAGATACGCAGTATTTT. Protein sequence: CASSGGPGPSFRASTDTQYF.

This clone appeared a single time. This chain connects TRBV10-3 to TRBJ2-1; 11 nucleotides line up with TRBD2. Germline V gene sequence: CDR1 ENHRY, CDR2 SYGVKD. J was trimmed by 7 bases and V by 4 bases; bases with no gene match: 21. This CDR3 has 20 residues. The CDR3 DNA follows: TGTGCCATCAGTGTCTCGAAGGGACTAGCGGCGGAGGGCGGTGCGAATGAGCAGTTCTTC. This sequence encodes CAISVSKGLAAEGGANEQFF.

This chain uses TRBV7-6 with TRBJ2-2; TRBD2 agrees at 7 bases. The germline CDR1 and CDR2 sequences are SGHVS and FNYEAQ. The CDR3 consists of 15 residues. The V segment lost 3 bases and the J segment 8 bases; nucleotides outside the gene matches: 9. The DNA for the CDR3 is TGTGCCAGCAGCTTGGCCAGCGGGACTATGGGGGAGCTGTTTTTT. This gives the protein CASSLASGTMGELFF.

V is TRBV27 and J is TRBJ1-2; no reliable D call. The ends were cut back, 1 base at V and 8 bases at J, with 11 bases in the middle. Germline loops: CDR1 MNHEY, CDR2 SMNVEV (reference sequence). The CDR3 spans 13 residues. This CDR3 reads CASSLFPVSGYTF. In DNA form, the CDR3 reads TGTGCCAGCAGTTTATTCCCGGTTTCAGGCTACACCTTC.

The chain has TRBV6-5 and TRBJ1-1; tentative D call: TRBD1 (5 bases). Germline V lookup: CDR1 MNHEY, CDR2 SVGAGI. V shed 0 bases and J shed 5 bases, with 13 bases lying between them. The CDR3 has 15 residues. The CDR3 sequence: CASSYSRGGFTEAFF. CDR3 bases: TGTGCCAGCAGTTACTCCCGGGGGGGGTTTACTGAAGCTTTCTTT.

V and J are TRBV7-3 and TRBJ2-1, with 9 bases identical to TRBD2. Germline V gene data show CDR1 as SGHTA and CDR2 as FQGTGA. With V trimmed by 0 bases and J by 8 bases, 8 bases remained unmatched. The CDR3 extends over 16 amino acids. The CDR3 DNA sequence: TGTGCCAGCAGCTTAACGCCGGTAGCGGGGGCGGATGAGCAGTTCTTC. Translation: CASSLTPVAGADEQFF.

The chain uses TRBV9 and TRBJ2-2; TRBD2 aligns across 11 bases. Germline V CDR1 and CDR2: SGDLS, YYNGEE. The CDR3 has 16 amino acids. V lost 0 bases to trimming and J lost 7 bases; unmatched junction nucleotides: 5. CDR3 coding DNA: TGTGCCAGCAGCGTAGAACTAGCGGGAGTGCACGGGGAGCTGTTTTTT. This translates into CASSVELAGVHGELFF.

This clone was found once. This chain joins TRBV27 and TRBJ2-5, with TRBD2 matching over 7 bases. The J call may be faulty, since TRBJ2-7 better matches the DNA end. Germline CDR1 MNHEY, CDR2 SMNVEV (reference sequence). The CDR3 is made up of 15 amino acids. The CDR3 reads CASSLSRGGGVEQYF. The CDR3 DNA follows: TGTGCCAGCAGTTTATCGCGCGGTGGGGGGGTCGAGCAGTACTTC.

The chain employs TRBV13 and TRBJ1-5; 7 bases fit TRBD1. This CDR3 contains 17 residues. Germline V CDR1 and CDR2: PRHDT, FYEKMQ (reference sequence). V shed 5 bases, J shed 5 bases, and the junction held 15 bases outside the gene matches. The CDR3 is CASSQPTGWGLHQPQHF. CDR3 in DNA: TGTGCCAGCAGCCAGCCGACAGGGTGGGGTTTGCATCAGCCCCAGCATTTT.

The CDR3 sequence: CASSIDRALNTGELFF. DNA of the CDR3: TGTGCCAGTAGTATAGATCGAGCGCTTAACACCGGGGAGCTGTTTTTT. The chain couples TRBV19 to TRBJ2-2; D ambiguous. Per the germline V gene, CDR1 is LNHDA and CDR2 is SQIVND (reference sequence). Trimming cost V 0 bases and J 2 bases, with 10 bases left between them. There are 16 residues in the CDR3.

This rearrangement joins TRBV6-5 to TRBJ1-5; D possibly corresponds to TRBD1 (5 bases). The CDR3 sequence is 16 residues long. Between the trimmed V and J ends, which lost 2 bases and 8 bases, there was a span of 19 bases. Looked up from germline, CDR1 is MNHEY and CDR2 is SVGAGI. The CDR3 reads CASSYGQGLGPEPQHF. DNA of the CDR3: TGTGCCAGCAGTTACGGGCAGGGTCTGGGTCCCGAGCCCCAGCATTTT.

The chain couples TRBV7-2 to TRBJ2-7; TRBD1 is a possible D gene (8 bases). V was pared by 4 bases and J by 6 bases, with 16 bases between. The germline CDR1 and CDR2 sequences are SGHTA and FQGNSA. This CDR3 is built from 14 residues. CDR3 region: CASSSNRGGAEQYF. The CDR3 region has the DNA TGTGCCAGCAGCTCCAACAGGGGGGGTGCCGAGCAGTACTTC. The full variable domain, in which reference TRBV7-2 and TRBJ2-7 provide the parts outside the CDR3, is GAGVSQSPSNKVTEKGKDVELRCDPISGHTALYWYRQSLGQGLEFLIYFQGNSAPDKSGLPSDRFSAERTGGSVSTLTIQRTQQEDSAVYLCASSSNRGGAEQYFGPGTRLTVT.